This is a list of T cell receptor beta chains from one sample in a study of PD-L1 blockade in urothelial cancer. Method: immunoSEQ multiplex PCR; TCRdb's copy keeps in-frame clones and lacks some. The repertoire holds tens of thousands of clones, with less than 90% as singletons. Specimen: PBMCs, collected around atezolizumab (anti-PD-L1) treatment. The receptors here all came from a man aged 60-69 years with urothelial cancer. CDR3s include the opening cysteine and the closing phenylalanine or tryptophan. Each record gives: clone size, D gene, V gene, J gene, CDR3 protein, CDR3 DNA. The D gene is left open where the match is weak. Clone size is not always given. Where it is, it says once, few, many or a class for expanded clones.

abundance: .; d_gene: TRBD2; v_gene: TRBV20-1; j_gene: TRBJ2-3; CDR3aa: CSAFSGSAQYF; CDR3nt: TGCAGTGCTTTTAGCGGGAGTGCGCAGTATTTT
abundance: .; d_gene: TRBD2; v_gene: TRBV5-8; j_gene: TRBJ2-3; CDR3aa: CASSYLRGTHTDTQYF; CDR3nt: TGTGCCAGCAGCTACTTGCGGGGGACCCACACAGATACGCAGTATTTT
abundance: .; d_gene: .; v_gene: TRBV6-6; j_gene: TRBJ2-7; CDR3aa: CASRTGSSYEQYF; CDR3nt: TGTGCCAGCAGGACCGGGTCCTCCTACGAGCAGTACTTC
abundance: .; d_gene: .; v_gene: TRBV20-1; j_gene: TRBJ2-7; CDR3aa: CSAGLPPRKYF; CDR3nt: TGCAGTGCTGGCCTTCCCCCGCGGAAGTACTTC
abundance: few; d_gene: .; v_gene: TRBV7-3; j_gene: TRBJ1-1; CDR3aa: CASSRTIGVTEAFF; CDR3nt: TGTGCCAGCAGCCGAACAATTGGAGTTACTGAAGCTTTCTTT
abundance: .; d_gene: .; v_gene: TRBV6-6; j_gene: TRBJ1-2; CDR3aa: CASRATNYGYTF; CDR3nt: TGTGCCAGCAGGGCAACTAACTATGGCTACACCTTC
abundance: .; d_gene: TRBD1; v_gene: TRBV28; j_gene: TRBJ2-5; CDR3aa: CASSFARDRTWGETQYF; CDR3nt: TGTGCCAGCAGTTTTGCTCGGGACAGGACCTGGGGAGAGACCCAGTACTTC
abundance: .; d_gene: .; v_gene: TRBV7-2; j_gene: TRBJ1-1; CDR3aa: CASSSRVGTEAFF; CDR3nt: TGTGCCAGCAGCTCGAGGGTTGGGACTGAAGCTTTCTTT
abundance: once; d_gene: .; v_gene: TRBV4-2; j_gene: TRBJ1-2; CDR3aa: CASSSEGASNYGYTF; CDR3nt: TGTGCCAGCAGCTCAGAGGGAGCCTCTAACTATGGCTACACCTTC
abundance: .; d_gene: TRBD2; v_gene: TRBV6-1; j_gene: TRBJ2-7; CDR3aa: CASSASGGGFYEQYF; CDR3nt: TGTGCCAGCAGCGCTTCGGGCGGGGGGTTCTACGAGCAGTACTTC
abundance: .; d_gene: TRBD1; v_gene: TRBV5-5; j_gene: TRBJ2-3; CDR3aa: CASSLGGQGGTDTQYF; CDR3nt: TGTGCCAGCAGCTTGGGGGGACAGGGAGGAACAGATACGCAGTATTTT
abundance: .; d_gene: TRBD1; v_gene: TRBV7-9; j_gene: TRBJ1-4; CDR3aa: CASSLGQGNEKLFF; CDR3nt: TGTGCCAGCAGCTTGGGACAGGGGAATGAAAAACTGTTTTTT
abundance: .; d_gene: .; v_gene: TRBV7-2; j_gene: TRBJ1-2; CDR3aa: CASSLGQTNYGYTF; CDR3nt: TGTGCCAGCAGCTTAGGACAGACCAACTATGGCTACACCTTC
abundance: .; d_gene: .; v_gene: TRBV10-1; j_gene: TRBJ2-1; CDR3aa: CASSDRGWDEQFF; CDR3nt: TGCGCCAGCAGTGACAGGGGATGGGATGAGCAGTTCTTC
abundance: .; d_gene: .; v_gene: TRBV11-2; j_gene: TRBJ1-2; CDR3aa: CASSLDTANTGYTF; CDR3nt: TGTGCCAGCAGCTTAGATACAGCCAACACGGGCTACACCTTC
abundance: few; d_gene: .; v_gene: TRBV30; j_gene: TRBJ1-1; CDR3aa: CAWSRGEMAEAFF; CDR3nt: TGTGCCTGGAGTCGGGGGGAGATGGCTGAAGCTTTCTTT
abundance: .; d_gene: .; v_gene: TRBV27; j_gene: TRBJ1-2; CDR3aa: CASSLSGHGYGYTF; CDR3nt: TGTGCCAGCAGTTTATCCGGACATGGCTATGGCTACACCTTC
abundance: once; d_gene: TRBD1; v_gene: TRBV6-5; j_gene: TRBJ2-5; CDR3aa: CASSAQGARETQYF; CDR3nt: TGTGCCAGCTCTGCCCAGGGGGCTAGGGAGACCCAGTACTTC
abundance: .; d_gene: .; v_gene: TRBV14; j_gene: TRBJ2-1; CDR3aa: CASSQPGLGNEQFF; CDR3nt: TGTGCCAGCAGCCAGCCGGGACTTGGCAATGAGCAGTTCTTC
abundance: .; d_gene: .; v_gene: TRBV10-1; j_gene: TRBJ2-7; CDR3aa: CASSESGSGEEQYF; CDR3nt: TGCGCCAGCAGTGAGTCCGGGTCCGGGGAGGAGCAGTACTTC
abundance: .; d_gene: .; v_gene: TRBV19; j_gene: TRBJ2-7; CDR3aa: CASSLTGIISYEQYF; CDR3nt: TGTGCCAGTAGTTTAACAGGTATAATCTCCTACGAGCAGTACTTC
abundance: .; d_gene: TRBD1; v_gene: TRBV6-1; j_gene: TRBJ2-2; CDR3aa: CASSERQGNPFTGELFF; CDR3nt: TGTGCCAGCAGTGAAAGACAGGGGAACCCATTCACCGGGGAGCTGTTTTTT
abundance: .; d_gene: .; v_gene: TRBV5-6; j_gene: TRBJ1-1; CDR3aa: CASSLTGNTEAFF; CDR3nt: TGTGCCAGCAGCTTGACAGGGAACACTGAAGCTTTCTTT
abundance: .; d_gene: .; v_gene: TRBV5-1; j_gene: TRBJ2-7; CDR3aa: CASSLAPGDEQYF; CDR3nt: TGCGCCAGCAGCTTGGCCCCGGGGGACGAGCAGTACTTC
abundance: once; d_gene: .; v_gene: TRBV4-1; j_gene: TRBJ2-7; CDR3aa: CASSQGALVGNYEQYF; CDR3nt: TGCGCCAGCAGCCAAGGGGCCCTGGTAGGAAACTACGAGCAGTACTTC
abundance: few; d_gene: TRBD1; v_gene: TRBV5-4; j_gene: TRBJ2-1; CDR3aa: CASSSQGVWDEQFF; CDR3nt: TGTGCCAGCAGCTCGCAGGGGGTATGGGATGAGCAGTTCTTC
abundance: .; d_gene: TRBD2; v_gene: TRBV19; j_gene: TRBJ2-1; CDR3aa: CASSIMQRDWNEQFF; CDR3nt: TGTGCCAGTAGTATTATGCAGCGGGATTGGAATGAGCAGTTCTTC
abundance: .; d_gene: .; v_gene: TRBV6-1; j_gene: TRBJ2-7; CDR3aa: CASRGRGYEGVEQYF; CDR3nt: TGTGCCAGCAGGGGAAGGGGATACGAAGGGGTCGAGCAGTACTTC
abundance: .; d_gene: .; v_gene: TRBV30; j_gene: TRBJ2-7; CDR3aa: CAWSGGLGEQYF; CDR3nt: TGTGCCTGGAGTGGGGGCTTGGGCGAGCAGTACTTC
abundance: .; d_gene: .; v_gene: TRBV19; j_gene: TRBJ1-1; CDR3aa: CASSIDDTRNTEAFF; CDR3nt: TGTGCCAGTAGTATAGACGACACAAGGAACACTGAAGCTTTCTTT
abundance: .; d_gene: .; v_gene: TRBV30; j_gene: TRBJ1-3; CDR3aa: CAWSRELSGNTIYF; CDR3nt: TGTGCCTGGTCCAGGGAACTCTCTGGAAACACCATATATTTT
abundance: .; d_gene: .; v_gene: TRBV4-3; j_gene: TRBJ2-1; CDR3aa: CASSHQGSSYNEQFF; CDR3nt: TGCGCCAGCAGCCACCAGGGAAGCTCCTACAATGAGCAGTTCTTC
abundance: .; d_gene: .; v_gene: TRBV6-1; j_gene: TRBJ2-7; CDR3aa: CASRGVEEQYF; CDR3nt: TGTGCCAGCAGGGGAGTGGAAGAGCAGTACTTC
abundance: .; d_gene: .; v_gene: TRBV28; j_gene: TRBJ1-2; CDR3aa: CASRLPSGNYGYTF; CDR3nt: TGTGCCAGCAGGCTACCTTCGGGGAACTATGGCTACACCTTC
abundance: .; d_gene: TRBD1; v_gene: TRBV4-3; j_gene: TRBJ2-1; CDR3aa: CASSQSGTGDNEQFF; CDR3nt: TGCGCCAGCAGCCAATCGGGGACAGGAGACAATGAGCAGTTCTTC
abundance: few; d_gene: .; v_gene: TRBV2; j_gene: TRBJ1-6; CDR3aa: CASTLQGLGSPLHF; CDR3nt: TGTGCCAGCACGCTACAGGGACTAGGTTCACCCCTCCACTTT
abundance: .; d_gene: TRBD2; v_gene: TRBV18; j_gene: TRBJ2-3; CDR3aa: CASSQFASGLTDTQYF; CDR3nt: TGTGCCAGCTCACAGTTCGCTAGCGGACTCACAGATACGCAGTATTTT
abundance: .; d_gene: TRBD2; v_gene: TRBV27; j_gene: TRBJ2-3; CDR3aa: CASSLLGAGGLTDTQYF; CDR3nt: TGTGCCAGCAGTTTGCTGGGGGCGGGAGGTCTGACAGATACGCAGTATTTT
abundance: .; d_gene: TRBD1; v_gene: TRBV5-1; j_gene: TRBJ1-1; CDR3aa: CASSLEVRGRGTEAFF; CDR3nt: TGCGCCAGCAGCTTGGAAGTAAGGGGGCGAGGGACTGAAGCTTTCTTT
abundance: few; d_gene: TRBD1; v_gene: TRBV4-1; j_gene: TRBJ1-2; CDR3aa: CASSQVGQGRPYGYTF; CDR3nt: TGCGCCAGCAGCCAAGTGGGACAGGGAAGGCCATACGGCTACACCTTC
abundance: .; d_gene: .; v_gene: TRBV4-3; j_gene: TRBJ2-7; CDR3aa: CASSQDLEGEQYF; CDR3nt: TGCGCCAGCAGCCAAGATCTTGAGGGAGAGCAGTACTTC
abundance: .; d_gene: .; v_gene: TRBV5-1; j_gene: TRBJ2-3; CDR3aa: CASSLGLELTDTQYF; CDR3nt: TGCGCCAGCAGCTTGGGACTGGAACTCACAGATACGCAGTATTTT
abundance: .; d_gene: TRBD2; v_gene: TRBV6-1; j_gene: TRBJ2-3; CDR3aa: CASSEGGLAGGMYF; CDR3nt: TGTGCCAGCAGTGAAGGAGGACTAGCGGGAGGGATGTATTTT
abundance: .; d_gene: TRBD2; v_gene: TRBV2; j_gene: TRBJ2-5; CDR3aa: CASSGPDGRGGSETQYF; CDR3nt: TGTGCCAGCAGTGGGCCGGACGGTCGGGGGGGCTCAGAGACCCAGTACTTC
abundance: .; d_gene: TRBD2; v_gene: TRBV5-1; j_gene: TRBJ2-1; CDR3aa: CASSKEPSGGENEQFF; CDR3nt: TGCGCCAGCAGTAAGGAGCCTAGCGGGGGGGAAAATGAGCAGTTCTTC
abundance: .; d_gene: .; v_gene: TRBV6-5; j_gene: TRBJ1-5; CDR3aa: CASRPQGLKTQPQHF; CDR3nt: TGTGCCAGCAGACCGCAGGGGCTAAAGACTCAGCCCCAGCATTTT
abundance: .; d_gene: TRBD1; v_gene: TRBV5-1; j_gene: TRBJ1-4; CDR3aa: CASSLEGAGSEKLFF; CDR3nt: TGCGCCAGCAGCTTGGAGGGGGCAGGGAGTGAAAAACTGTTTTTT